These 2 T cell receptor beta chains share one sample of origin, sequenced in a study of T cell responses to AZD1222 COVID-19 vaccine. Profiling relied on immunoSEQ multiplex PCR, and the TCRdb table lists in-frame clones only, not all of them. This sample has some 110,000 clones, with 70% to 90% found just once. Here the sequenced sample was peripheral blood, taken on day 0 of AZD1222 vaccination. These receptors were obtained from an adult in good health.

CDR3 nucleotides: TGTGCCAGCACTTCGATTTGGGAGCAGTTCTTC. Residues: CASTSIWEQFF. This sequence joins TRBV28 and TRBJ2-1; D is uncertain. The V end lost 7 bases, the J end lost 10 bases, and 11 bases lay between the germline ends. The CDR3 totals 11 residues. Per germline, CDR1 MDHEN and CDR2 SYDVKM.

The V and J genes are TRBV7-9 and TRBJ2-1; TRBD2 aligns across 8 bases. The CDR3 length is 17 residues. Germline trimming cut 5 bases from V and 7 bases from J; bases unmatched to any gene: 16. Germline assignment: CDR1 SEHNR and CDR2 FQNEAQ (reference sequence). The CDR3 is CASSLAPKAGVINEQFF. CDR3 nucleotide sequence: TGTGCCAGCAGCCTCGCCCCTAAAGCGGGAGTGATTAATGAGCAGTTCTTC.